This T cell receptor (beta chain) was recovered during a study of T cell repertoires in cytomegalovirus infection. Study in general: Well-studied HLA-B-restricted CMV epitopes were used in the study alongside recently identified HLA-C-restricted ones. Public TCR beta signatures provided an indication of both CMV infection and a matching HLA type. The study, taken as a whole, reports: CMV-specific HLA-C-restricted TCR beta clonotypes dominated the ex vivo response.

This clonotype appeared a single time. Its antigen is unidentified. TCRdb reprocessed the reads with MiXCR, giving one entry per CDR3 protein. The sample lists about 57,000 distinct CDR3 sequences; 20% were seen once. The CDR3 runs 14 residues. Trimming at V came to 9 bases and at J to 1 base, leaving 7 bases not matched to a gene. CDR1 SGHVS and CDR2 FNYEAQ come from the germline V gene. The TCR sequence derives from a human donor in good health (CMV status not recorded). Some clones in this sample may be carry-over from other donors' samples. The V gene is TRBV7-6, the J gene TRBJ2-5; 8 bases agree with TRBD2. The sample in question was CD8+ T cells from cultured PBMCs, obtained from culture after CMV antigen stimulation. The CDR3 nucleotides are TGTGCCAGTTCTCACGGGGGGGGCCAAGAGACCCAGTACTTC. Protein sequence: CASSHGGGQETQYF.